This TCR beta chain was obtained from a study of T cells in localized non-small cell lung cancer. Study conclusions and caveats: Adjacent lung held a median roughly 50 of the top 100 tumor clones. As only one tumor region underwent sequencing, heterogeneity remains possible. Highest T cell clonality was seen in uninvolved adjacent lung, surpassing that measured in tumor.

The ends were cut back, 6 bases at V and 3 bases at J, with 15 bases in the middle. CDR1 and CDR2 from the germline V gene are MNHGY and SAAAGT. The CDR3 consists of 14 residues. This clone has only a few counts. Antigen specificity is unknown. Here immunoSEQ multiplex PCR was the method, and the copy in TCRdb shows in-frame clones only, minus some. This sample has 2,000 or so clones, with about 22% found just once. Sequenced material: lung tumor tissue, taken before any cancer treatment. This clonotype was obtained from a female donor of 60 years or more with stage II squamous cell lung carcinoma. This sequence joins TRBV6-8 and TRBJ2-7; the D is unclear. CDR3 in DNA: TGTGCCAGCAGAGGTACGGAGAGGAACTACGAGCAGTACGTC. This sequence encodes CASRGTERNYEQYV.